This T cell receptor (beta chain) was recorded in a study of neurological immune-mediated disorders. Trimming took 3 bases from V and 8 from J, leaving 16 bases between them. The CDR3 runs to 14 residues. Per germline, CDR1 DFQATT and CDR2 SNEGSKA (reference sequence). This clonotype has ten or more counts. TCRdb itself ran the 5' RACE reads through MiXCR, one entry per CDR3 protein. The sample includes 50,000 to 80,000 distinct CDR3 sequences, roughly 4.5% of them seen just once. This chain connects TRBV20-1 to TRBJ1-4; D may be TRBD1 (5 bases). The sequenced sample was PBMCs. This receptor was identified in a man aged 25 to 40 with multiple sclerosis. This CDR3 is CSARGRGGDEKLFF. CDR3 in DNA: TGCAGTGCTAGGGGGCGAGGAGGAGACGAAAAACTGTTTTTT.